This T cell receptor (beta chain) was identified during a study of immune heterogeneity within non-small cell lung tumors. Study as a whole: Tumor histology was classified as squamous cell carcinoma in several cases, non-squamous carcinoma in 10 and not otherwise specified in 1.

A multiplex PCR containing 32 V primers and 13 J primers was used to amplify TCR beta CDR3. MiXCR, run by TCRdb on the multiplex PCR reads, gives a single entry per CDR3 protein. The data hold 20,000 to 25,000 distinct CDR3 sequences, with about 30% observed a single time. In its sample, this clonotype is medium-sized. What it binds is unknown. Template was bulk tumor genomic DNA, about 620 ng per sample. While surgery was under way, several biopsies spaced far apart were taken per primary tumor. Patients went through curative surgery, and their non-small cell lung cancer was untreated and newly diagnosed. The donor pool consisted of newly diagnosed non-small cell lung cancer patients who were having surgery with curative intent. V dropped 5 bases and J dropped 3; count of bases not matched to a gene: 7. Looked up from germline, CDR1 is LNHDA and CDR2 is SQIVND (reference sequence). The CDR3 contains 14 residues.

Regarding the study as a whole: The study found high-frequency T-cell receptor beta clonotypes largely distinct between individual patients. Recurrence of the same dominant CDR3 beta clonotypes was seen across tumor sites within a patient, and site-unique high-frequency clones were present alongside them.

This TCR was recovered from a man aged 40-50 years with non-small cell lung cancer. The rearrangement uses TRBV19 and TRBJ2-7; 7 bases match TRBD2. The material sequenced was lung tumor tissue. This CDR3 is CASSQGGKGYEQYF. CDR3 in DNA: TGTGCCAGTAGTCAGGGAGGGAAGGGCTACGAGCAGTACTTC.